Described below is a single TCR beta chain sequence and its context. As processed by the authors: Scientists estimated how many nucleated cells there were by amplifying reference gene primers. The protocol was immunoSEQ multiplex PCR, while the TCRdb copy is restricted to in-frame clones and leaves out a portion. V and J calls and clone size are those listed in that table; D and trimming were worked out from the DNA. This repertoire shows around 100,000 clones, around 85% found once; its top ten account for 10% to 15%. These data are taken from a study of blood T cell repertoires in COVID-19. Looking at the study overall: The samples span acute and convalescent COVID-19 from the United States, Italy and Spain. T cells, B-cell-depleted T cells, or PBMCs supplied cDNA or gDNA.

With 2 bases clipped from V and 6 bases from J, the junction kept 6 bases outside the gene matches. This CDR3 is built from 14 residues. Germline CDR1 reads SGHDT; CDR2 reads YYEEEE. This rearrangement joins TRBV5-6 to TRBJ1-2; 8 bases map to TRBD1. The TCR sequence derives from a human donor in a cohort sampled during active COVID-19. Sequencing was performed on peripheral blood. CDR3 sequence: CASSLRTGWDGYTF. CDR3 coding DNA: TGTGCCAGCAGCTTAAGGACAGGGTGGGATGGCTACACCTTC.